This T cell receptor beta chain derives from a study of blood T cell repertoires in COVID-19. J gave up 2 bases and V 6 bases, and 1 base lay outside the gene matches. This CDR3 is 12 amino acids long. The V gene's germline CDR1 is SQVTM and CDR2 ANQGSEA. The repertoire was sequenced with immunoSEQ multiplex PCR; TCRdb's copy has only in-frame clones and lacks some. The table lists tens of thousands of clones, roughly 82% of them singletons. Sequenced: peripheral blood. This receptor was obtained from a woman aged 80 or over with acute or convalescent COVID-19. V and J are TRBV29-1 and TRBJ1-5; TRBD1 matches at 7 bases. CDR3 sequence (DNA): TGCAGCGTAACAGGGGGCAATCAGCCCCAGCATTTT. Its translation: CSVTGGNQPQHF.